This entry concerns a single TCR beta chain. Its antigen remains unknown. All donors participated as healthy donors of bone marrow. The data derive from a study of cytomegalovirus exposure and HLA in healthy donors. Broader study findings: Using the classifier, cytomegalovirus status was reportedly diagnosed with high specificity and sensitivity. The study labeled around 160 TCR beta chains cytomegalovirus-associated.

The PCR ran on 60 Vbeta and 13 Jbeta primers. Clones were read by immunoSEQ multiplex PCR, and TCRdb kept only the in-frame ones, dropping some. The sample shows over 100,000 clones, approximately 77% of them seen only once. V was cut by 7 bases and J by 6 bases, with 19 bases left in between. CDR1 is MDHEN, CDR2 SYDVKM, per germline. The CDR3 runs 15 residues. V is TRBV28 and J is TRBJ1-5; D gene unclear. This receptor was obtained from a male donor in good health and CMV-seropositive. Sequences were obtained from PBMCs. The CDR3, as DNA: TGTGCCAGCAAGGTGGTAGTAAGTGGGAGTCAGCCCCAGCATTTT. Protein product: CASKVVVSGSQPQHF.